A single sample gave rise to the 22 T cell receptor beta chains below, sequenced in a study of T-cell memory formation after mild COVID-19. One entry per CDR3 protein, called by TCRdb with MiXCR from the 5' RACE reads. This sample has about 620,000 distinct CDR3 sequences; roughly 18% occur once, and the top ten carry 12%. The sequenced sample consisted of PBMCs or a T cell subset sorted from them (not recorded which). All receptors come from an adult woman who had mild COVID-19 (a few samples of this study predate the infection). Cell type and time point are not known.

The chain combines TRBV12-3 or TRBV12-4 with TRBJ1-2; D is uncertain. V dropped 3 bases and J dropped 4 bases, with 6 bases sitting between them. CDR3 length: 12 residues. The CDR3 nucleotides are TGTGCCAGCAGTTTCGGTTTCTATGGCTACACCTTC. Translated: CASSFGFYGYTF.

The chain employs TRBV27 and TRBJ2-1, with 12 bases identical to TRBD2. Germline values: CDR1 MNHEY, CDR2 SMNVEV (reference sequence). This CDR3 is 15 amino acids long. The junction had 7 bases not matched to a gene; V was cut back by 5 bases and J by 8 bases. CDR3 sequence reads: CASSPLAGGPYEQFF. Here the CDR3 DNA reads TGTGCCAGCAGTCCCCTAGCGGGAGGGCCGTATGAGCAGTTCTTC.

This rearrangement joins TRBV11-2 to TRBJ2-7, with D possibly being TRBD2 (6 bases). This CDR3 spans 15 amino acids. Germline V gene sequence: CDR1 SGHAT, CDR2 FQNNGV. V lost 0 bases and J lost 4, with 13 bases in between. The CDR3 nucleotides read TGTGCCAGCAGCTTAGATCAGCGGACTATTTACGAGCAGTACTTC. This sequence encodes CASSLDQRTIYEQYF.

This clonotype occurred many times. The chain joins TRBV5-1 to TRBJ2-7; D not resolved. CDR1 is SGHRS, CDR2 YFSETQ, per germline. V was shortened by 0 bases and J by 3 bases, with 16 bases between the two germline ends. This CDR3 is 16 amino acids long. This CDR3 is CASSLASGGQRYEQYF. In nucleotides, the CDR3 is TGCGCCAGCAGCTTGGCTTCGGGCGGCCAGCGCTACGAGCAGTACTTC.

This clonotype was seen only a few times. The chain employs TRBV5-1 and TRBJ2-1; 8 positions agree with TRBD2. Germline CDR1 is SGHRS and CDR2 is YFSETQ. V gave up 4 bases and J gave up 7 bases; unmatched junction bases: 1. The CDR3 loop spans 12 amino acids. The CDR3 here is CASSQRGNEQFF. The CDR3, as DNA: TGCGCCAGCAGCCAGCGGGGGAATGAGCAGTTCTTC.

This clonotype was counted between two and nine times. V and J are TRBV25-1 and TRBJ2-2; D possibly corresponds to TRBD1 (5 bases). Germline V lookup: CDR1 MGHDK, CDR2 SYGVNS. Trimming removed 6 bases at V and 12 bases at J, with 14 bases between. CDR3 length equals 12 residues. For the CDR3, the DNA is TGTGCCAGCAGCTCCGACAGCTCAAAGCTGTTTTTT. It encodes CASSSDSSKLFF. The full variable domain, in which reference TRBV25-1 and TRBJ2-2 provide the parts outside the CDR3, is EADIYQTPRYLVIGTGKKITLECSQTMGHDKMYWYQQDPGMELHLIHYSYGVNSTEKGDLSSESTVSRIRTEHFPLTLESARPSHTSQYLCASSSDSSKLFFGEGSRLTVL.

The CDR3 spells CASSAPIETQYF. CDR3 nucleotide sequence: TGTGCCAGCAGCGCCCCTATAGAGACCCAGTACTTC. This chain joins TRBV9 and TRBJ2-5; D gene uncertain. This CDR3 region has 12 residues. The V gene's germline CDR1 is SGDLS and CDR2 YYNGEE. The V gene lost 3 bases and the J gene lost 4 bases, with 7 bases spanning the gap. The full variable domain, completed using reference TRBV9 and TRBJ2-5, is DSGVTQTPKHLITATGQRVTLRCSPRSGDLSVYWYQQSLDQGLQFLIQYYNGEERAKGNILERFSAQQFPDLHSELNLSSLELGDSALYFCASSAPIETQYFGPGTRLLVL.

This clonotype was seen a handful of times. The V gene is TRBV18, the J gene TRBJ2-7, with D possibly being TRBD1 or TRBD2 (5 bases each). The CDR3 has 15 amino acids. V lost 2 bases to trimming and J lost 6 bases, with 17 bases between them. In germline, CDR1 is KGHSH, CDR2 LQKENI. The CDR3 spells CASSPMTAQTSEQYF. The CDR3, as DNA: TGTGCCAGCTCACCAATGACAGCCCAAACTAGCGAGCAGTACTTC.

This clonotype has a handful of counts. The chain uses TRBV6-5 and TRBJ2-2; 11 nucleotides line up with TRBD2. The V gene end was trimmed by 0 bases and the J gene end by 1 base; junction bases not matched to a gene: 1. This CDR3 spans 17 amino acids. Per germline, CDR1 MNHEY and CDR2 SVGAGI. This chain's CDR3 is CASSYSGLAGNTGELFF. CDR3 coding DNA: TGTGCCAGCAGTTACTCTGGACTAGCGGGGAACACCGGGGAGCTGTTTTTT.

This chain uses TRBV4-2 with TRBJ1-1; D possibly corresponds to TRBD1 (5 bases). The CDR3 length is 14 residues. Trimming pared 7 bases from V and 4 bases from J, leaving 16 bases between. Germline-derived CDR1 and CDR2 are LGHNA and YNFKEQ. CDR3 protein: CASIRFAGGTEAFF. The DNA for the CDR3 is TGTGCCAGCATTCGGTTCGCCGGGGGCACTGAAGCTTTCTTT.

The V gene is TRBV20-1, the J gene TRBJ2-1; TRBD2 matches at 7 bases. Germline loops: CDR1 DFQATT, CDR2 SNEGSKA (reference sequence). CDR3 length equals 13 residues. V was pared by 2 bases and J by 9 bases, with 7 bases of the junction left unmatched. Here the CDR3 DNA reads TGCAGTGCTAGACCTGGACTAGATGGTGAGCAGTTCTTC. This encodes CSARPGLDGEQFF.

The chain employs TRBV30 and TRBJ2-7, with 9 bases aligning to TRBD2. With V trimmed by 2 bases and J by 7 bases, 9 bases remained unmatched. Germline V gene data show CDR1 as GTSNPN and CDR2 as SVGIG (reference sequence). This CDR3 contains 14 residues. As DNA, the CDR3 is TGTGCCTGGAGTCCCCCGGGACTAGCATATGAGCAGTACTTC. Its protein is CAWSPPGLAYEQYF.

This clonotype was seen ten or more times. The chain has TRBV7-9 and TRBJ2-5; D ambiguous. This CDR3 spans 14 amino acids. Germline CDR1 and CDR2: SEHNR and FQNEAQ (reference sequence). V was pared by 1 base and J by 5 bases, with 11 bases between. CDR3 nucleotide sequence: TGTGCCAGCAGCTTAGGAATTATCGGCGAGACCCAGTACTTC. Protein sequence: CASSLGIIGETQYF.

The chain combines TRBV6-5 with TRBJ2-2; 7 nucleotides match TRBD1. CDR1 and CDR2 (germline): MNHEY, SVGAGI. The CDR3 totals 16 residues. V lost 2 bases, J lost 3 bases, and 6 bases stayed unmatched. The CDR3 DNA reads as TGTGCCAGCAGTTACACGGAGACAGGGTACACCGGGGAGCTGTTTTTT. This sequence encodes CASSYTETGYTGELFF.

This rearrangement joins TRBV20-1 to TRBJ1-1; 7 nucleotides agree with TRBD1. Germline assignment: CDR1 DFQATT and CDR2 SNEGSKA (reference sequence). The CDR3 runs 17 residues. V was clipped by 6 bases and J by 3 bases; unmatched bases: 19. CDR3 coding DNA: TGCAGTGCCAGAACGACAGGGATGGGCCGGAAGGACACTGAAGCTTTCTTT. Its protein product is CSARTTGMGRKDTEAFF.

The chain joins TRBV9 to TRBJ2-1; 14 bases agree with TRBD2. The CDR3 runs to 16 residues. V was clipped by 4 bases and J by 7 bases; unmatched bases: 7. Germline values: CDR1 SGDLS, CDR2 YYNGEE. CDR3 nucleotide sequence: TGTGCCAGCAGCCTCCTCGGGACTAGCGGGGGAAATGAGCAGTTCTTC. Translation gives CASSLLGTSGGNEQFF.

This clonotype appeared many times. The CDR3 loop reads CASTETNNSPLHF. The CDR3 DNA sequence: TGTGCCAGCACAGAGACAAATAATTCACCCCTCCACTTT. The chain links TRBV7-8 to TRBJ1-6; D gene unclear. Germline V lookup: CDR1 SGHVS, CDR2 FQNEAQ. The CDR3 loop spans 13 amino acids. V was shortened by 7 bases and J by 5 bases, with 9 bases between the two germline ends.

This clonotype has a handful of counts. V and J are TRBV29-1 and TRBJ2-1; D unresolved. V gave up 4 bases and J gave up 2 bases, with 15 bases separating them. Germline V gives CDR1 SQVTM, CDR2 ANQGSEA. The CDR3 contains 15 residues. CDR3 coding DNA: TGCAGCGTTGGCAAGGTGACCCTGCCCTACAATGAGCAGTTCTTC. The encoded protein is CSVGKVTLPYNEQFF.

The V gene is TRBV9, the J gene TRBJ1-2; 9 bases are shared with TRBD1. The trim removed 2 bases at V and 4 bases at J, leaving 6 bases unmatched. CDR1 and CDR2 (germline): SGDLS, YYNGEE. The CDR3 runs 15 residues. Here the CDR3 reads CASSVRGQGAYGYTF. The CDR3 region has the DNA TGTGCCAGCAGCGTCCGGGGACAGGGAGCCTATGGCTACACCTTC.

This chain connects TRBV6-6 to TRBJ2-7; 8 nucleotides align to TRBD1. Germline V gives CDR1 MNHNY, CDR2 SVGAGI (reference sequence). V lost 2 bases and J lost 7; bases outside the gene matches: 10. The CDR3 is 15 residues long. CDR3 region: CASSYLTGEAREQYF. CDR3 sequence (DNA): TGTGCCAGCAGTTACCTGACAGGGGAAGCGAGGGAGCAGTACTTC.

The CDR3 bases are TGCAGCGTTGAAGGCCGAAACTATGGCTACACCTTC. As protein: CSVEGRNYGYTF. The rearrangement links TRBV29-1 to TRBJ1-2, with D unclear. From germline, CDR1 is SQVTM and CDR2 ANQGSEA. There are 12 residues in the CDR3. V lost 1 base and J lost 2, with 5 bases in between.

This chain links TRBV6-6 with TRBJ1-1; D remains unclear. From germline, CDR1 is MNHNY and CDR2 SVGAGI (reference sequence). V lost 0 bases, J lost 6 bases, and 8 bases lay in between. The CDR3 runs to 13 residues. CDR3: CASSYSNFAEAFF. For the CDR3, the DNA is TGTGCCAGCAGTTACTCGAATTTCGCTGAAGCTTTCTTT.